A single sample is the source of the 29 T cell receptor beta chains below, sequenced in a study of STAT5B mutations in CD4+ large granular lymphocyte leukemia. Assay: immunoSEQ multiplex PCR; the TCRdb copy retains only in-frame clones and omits some. The sample lists 45,000 or so clones, approximately 83% occurring once. Sample: CD4+ T cells from blood buffy coats. The source is a human donor in good health.

This chain links TRBV28 with TRBJ2-7, with TRBD2 matching 9 bases. Germline lookup yields CDR1 MDHEN and CDR2 SYDVKM. This CDR3 spans 14 amino acids. V shed 6 bases and J 3 bases; nucleotides not matched to a gene: 6. CDR3 coding DNA: TGTGCCAGCAGCTACACTAGCGGGCTCTACGAGCAGTACTTC. Translated: CASSYTSGLYEQYF.

V is TRBV18 and J is TRBJ2-5, with TRBD2 as a possible D gene (6 bases). From germline, CDR1 is KGHSH and CDR2 LQKENI. V lost 6 bases and J 5 bases, leaving 7 bases between the germline ends. The CDR3 consists of 11 residues. The CDR3 region has the DNA TGTGCCAGCTCGGAGGGGGAGACCCAGTACTTC. It encodes CASSEGETQYF.

V and J are TRBV18 and TRBJ1-1, with 7 bases fitting TRBD1. Germline CDR1 is KGHSH and CDR2 is LQKENI. Trimming took 1 base from V and 3 from J; bases not matched to a gene: 8. This CDR3 has 16 residues. CDR3 sequence reads: CASSPRSTGSDTEAFF. The CDR3 coding sequence is TGTGCCAGCTCACCACGGTCGACAGGGTCGGACACTGAAGCTTTCTTT.

V usage is TRBV5-1 and J usage is TRBJ2-3; 7 bases are shared with TRBD2. The CDR3 length is 16 residues. The trim removed 0 bases at V and 2 bases at J, leaving 6 bases unmatched. Germline V CDR1 and CDR2: SGHRS, YFSETQ. CDR3 bases: TGCGCCAGCAGCTTGGGCTGGCGGGAGATCACAGATACGCAGTATTTT. Translated: CASSLGWREITDTQYF.

This clone came up a few times. The J gene is TRBJ1-5, the V gene TRBV6-1; D is ambiguous. This CDR3 comprises 15 residues. Trimming shortened V by 5 bases and J by 6 bases, and 17 bases separated the two germline ends. Per germline, CDR1 MNHNS and CDR2 SASEGT. CDR3 DNA sequence: TGTGCCAGCAGTCTCCCCGGCGGGTCGGGTCAGCCCCAGCATTTT. Translated: CASSLPGGSGQPQHF.

The chain has TRBV9 and TRBJ1-2; 7 nucleotides line up with TRBD1. The germline V gene has CDR1 SGDLS and CDR2 YYNGEE. V dropped 3 bases and J dropped 7; count of bases not matched to a gene: 18. CDR3 length: 17 residues. CDR3 in DNA: TGTGCCAGCAGCGCGTACGGACCTACCGGGACAGCCCTTGGCTACACCTTC. It specifies CASSAYGPTGTALGYTF. The variable domain in full, completed from reference TRBV9 and TRBJ1-2, reads DSGVTQTPKHLITATGQRVTLRCSPRSGDLSVYWYQQSLDQGLQFLIQYYNGEERAKGNILERFSAQQFPDLHSELNLSSLELGDSALYFCASSAYGPTGTALGYTFGSGTRLTVV.

In its sample, this clone was seen once. This chain uses TRBV7-2 with TRBJ2-3; D ambiguous. CDR1 and CDR2 (germline): SGHTA, FQGNSA. This CDR3 has 14 amino acids. V was shortened by 2 bases and J by 5 bases, with 11 bases between the two germline ends. CDR3 amino acids: CASSLSSRGDTQYF. CDR3 in DNA: TGTGCCAGCAGCTTAAGTTCCCGAGGAGATACGCAGTATTTT.

The chain has TRBV7-8 and TRBJ1-2, with 9 bases matching TRBD1. V gave up 5 bases and J gave up 3 bases; unmatched junction bases: 7. The CDR3 is 15 amino acids. The V gene's germline CDR1 is SGHVS and CDR2 FQNEAQ. The DNA for the CDR3 is TGTGCCAGCAGCCTAAACAGGGGGCTCGACTATGGCTACACCTTC. It translates to CASSLNRGLDYGYTF.

The rearrangement joins TRBV28 to TRBJ2-3; the match to TRBD2 covers 7 bases. This CDR3 is 15 amino acids long. Germline V CDR1 and CDR2: MDHEN, SYDVKM. Trimming cost V 5 bases and J 1 base; bases outside gene matches: 6. This CDR3 is CASSETSRRTDTQYF. CDR3 bases: TGTGCCAGCAGTGAGACTAGCAGACGCACAGATACGCAGTATTTT.

The gene calls are TRBV27 and TRBJ1-4, with TRBD1 identical over 9 bases. The CDR3 is made up of 15 amino acids. J gave up 10 bases and V 2 bases, and 8 bases lay outside the gene matches. The V gene's germline CDR1 is MNHEY and CDR2 SMNVEV (reference sequence). Written as DNA, the CDR3 is TGTGCCAGCAGTTTAGTGGACAGGGGCGTCGGAAAACTGTTTTTT. Its translation: CASSLVDRGVGKLFF.

The chain uses TRBV7-9 and TRBJ1-4; D is possibly TRBD1 (6 bases). The CDR3 length is 16 residues. The V gene lost 1 base and the J gene lost 4 bases, with 13 bases spanning the gap. Germline CDR1 is SEHNR and CDR2 is FQNEAQ (reference sequence). CDR3 loop: CASSLGETGSNEKLFF. CDR3 in DNA: TGTGCCAGCAGCTTAGGGGAGACAGGTAGTAATGAAAAACTGTTTTTT.

This chain links TRBV2 with TRBJ1-1; D gene ambiguous. V was clipped by 8 bases and J by 8 bases, with 15 bases between them. From germline, CDR1 is SNHLY and CDR2 FYNNEI. The length of the CDR3 is 12 residues. The CDR3 nucleotides read TGTGCCAGCGGTCCCTGGGGTGGGGAAGCTTTCTTT. Translating gives CASGPWGGEAFF.

This chain links TRBV29-1 with TRBJ1-2; D unclear. The germline CDR1 and CDR2 sequences are SQVTM and ANQGSEA. Trimming took 7 bases from V and 2 from J, leaving 8 bases between them. CDR3 size: 11 residues. CDR3 sequence reads: CSDVRNYGYTF. The CDR3 DNA follows: TGCAGCGACGTGAGGAACTATGGCTACACCTTC.

The chain uses TRBV28 and TRBJ2-7, with 10 bases fitting TRBD2. The V segment lost 5 bases and the J segment 4 bases; nucleotides outside the gene matches: 11. From germline, CDR1 is MDHEN and CDR2 SYDVKM. The CDR3 runs to 16 residues. The CDR3 bases are TGTGCCAGCAGTACCAGTGGACTAGCGGCACGATACGAGCAGTACTTC. Amino acid sequence: CASSTSGLAARYEQYF.

This clone came up a few times. The chain links TRBV7-9 to TRBJ2-7; 7 bases line up with TRBD2. The V segment lost 4 bases and the J segment 3 bases; nucleotides outside the gene matches: 9. Germline lookup yields CDR1 SEHNR and CDR2 FQNEAQ (reference sequence). CDR3 size: 15 residues. The CDR3 DNA reads TGTGCCAGCAGCTCCGGGCGGGAGAAAAACTACGAGCAGTACTTC. Protein: CASSSGREKNYEQYF.

The J gene is TRBJ1-4, the V gene TRBV27; D is uncertain. The CDR3 runs 13 residues. Looked up from germline, CDR1 is MNHEY and CDR2 is SMNVEV (reference sequence). Trimming took 3 bases from V and 5 from J, leaving 7 bases between them. The CDR3 nucleotides are TGTGCCAGCAGTTTCCGGAGAAATGAAAAACTGTTTTTT. Translated, it gives CASSFRRNEKLFF.

This clone was observed once. The chain combines TRBV6-5 with TRBJ2-1; D unresolved. CDR1 is MNHEY and CDR2 is SVGAGI in the germline V gene. This CDR3 has 13 amino acids. Trimming took 6 bases from V and 2 from J, leaving 8 bases between them. The CDR3 spells CASRQLTYNEQFF. CDR3 DNA sequence: TGTGCCAGCAGGCAACTTACCTACAATGAGCAGTTCTTC.

The J gene is TRBJ2-1, the V gene TRBV19, with no clear D. V lost 2 bases, J lost 1 base, and 9 bases lay in between. Germline values: CDR1 LNHDA, CDR2 SQIVND (reference sequence). The CDR3 loop spans 15 amino acids. CDR3 sequence: CASSITLQSYNEQFF. In DNA, the CDR3 is TGTGCCAGTAGTATAACCCTGCAATCCTACAATGAGCAGTTCTTC.

The DNA for the CDR3 is TGTGCCAGCGCTTATGCGGGGGTGTTTATCGAAGCTTTCTTT. Translating it yields CASAYAGVFIEAFF. The rearrangement joins TRBV6-6 to TRBJ1-1; tentatively, D is TRBD1 (5 bases). This CDR3 comprises 14 residues. Between the trimmed V and J ends, which lost 8 bases and 8 bases, there was a span of 21 bases. Germline-derived CDR1 and CDR2 are MNHNY and SVGAGI (reference sequence).

This sequence joins TRBV28 and TRBJ2-6, with D perhaps TRBD1 (6 bases). Germline V gene data show CDR1 as MDHEN and CDR2 as SYDVKM. Trimming stripped 3 bases from V and 2 bases from J, with 11 bases between. The CDR3 has 16 residues. For the CDR3, the DNA is TGTGCCAGCAGTTTTTTGGGGACAACTGGGGCCAACGTCCTGACTTTC. Translating it yields CASSFLGTTGANVLTF. The entire variable domain, with the rest obtained from reference TRBV28 and TRBJ2-6, is as follows: DVKVTQSSRYLVKRTGEKVFLECVQDMDHENMFWYRQDPGLGLRLIYFSYDVKMKEKGDIPEGYSVSREKKERFSLILESASTNQTSMYLCASSFLGTTGANVLTFGAGSRLTVL.

The gene calls are TRBV27 and TRBJ2-2, with TRBD1 matching over 8 bases. Trimming at V came to 6 bases and at J to 5 bases, leaving 8 bases not matched to a gene. In germline, CDR1 is MNHEY, CDR2 SMNVEV (reference sequence). The CDR3 consists of 15 residues. The CDR3 coding sequence is TGTGCCAGCAGGCCTACCAGGGGGCAAACCGGGGAGCTGTTTTTT. It specifies CASRPTRGQTGELFF.

The chain links TRBV13 to TRBJ2-2; no firm D call. The CDR3 runs to 14 residues. Germline CDR1 PRHDT, CDR2 FYEKMQ (reference sequence). V dropped 5 bases and J dropped 6 bases, with 13 bases sitting between them. As DNA, the CDR3 is TGTGCCAGCAGCCTCCGGACCCTCGCCGGGGAGCTGTTTTTT. Translated: CASSLRTLAGELFF. Based on the CDR3 plus reference TRBV13 and TRBJ2-2, the full variable domain is AAGVIQSPRHLIKEKRETATLKCYPIPRHDTVYWYQQGPGQDPQFLISFYEKMQSDKGSIPDRFSAQQFSDYHSELNMSSLELGDSALYFCASSLRTLAGELFFGEGSRLTVL.

The genes are TRBV5-1 and TRBJ2-1, with 9 bases that match TRBD2. The CDR3 consists of 15 residues. Per germline, CDR1 SGHRS and CDR2 YFSETQ. V was clipped by 5 bases and J by 7 bases; unmatched bases: 10. The CDR3: CASSPRAGGGNEQFF. Written as DNA, the CDR3 is TGCGCCAGCAGTCCTCGAGCGGGAGGAGGGAATGAGCAGTTCTTC.

The rearrangement uses TRBV7-9 and TRBJ2-1; D is possibly TRBD1 (5 bases). With 5 bases removed from V and 0 bases from J, the gap between germline ends came to 11 bases. There are 15 residues in the CDR3. CDR1 and CDR2 from the germline V gene are SEHNR and FQNEAQ (reference sequence). The CDR3 DNA is TGTGCCAGCAGCCTGGGGCAGGGCTCCTACAATGAGCAGTTCTTC. Its translation: CASSLGQGSYNEQFF.

The chain links TRBV4-1 to TRBJ2-3; no clear D gene. The CDR3 runs to 12 residues. V was cut by 0 bases and J by 3 bases, with 1 base left in between. Germline V lookup: CDR1 MGHRA, CDR2 YSYEKL. The CDR3 DNA follows: TGCGCCAGCAGCCAAGAGACAGATACGCAGTATTTT. It translates to CASSQETDTQYF.

The chain uses TRBV28 and TRBJ2-5; 8 bases agree with TRBD2. With V trimmed by 5 bases and J by 5 bases, 13 bases remained unmatched. The CDR3 is 16 residues long. CDR1 is MDHEN and CDR2 is SYDVKM in the germline V gene. The CDR3, as DNA: TGTGCCAGCAGTCATGTAGCGGGACGCCAGGGGGAGACCCAGTACTTC. Encoded protein: CASSHVAGRQGETQYF.

This clone showed up just once. The chain links TRBV11-2 to TRBJ2-5, with 9 bases lining up with TRBD1. Germline loops: CDR1 SGHAT, CDR2 FQNNGV. The CDR3 contains 14 residues. V shed 5 bases and J 2 bases; nucleotides not matched to a gene: 3. CDR3 in amino acids: CASSRGQGQETQYF. In nucleotides, the CDR3 is TGTGCCAGCAGCCGCGGACAGGGGCAAGAGACCCAGTACTTC.

The rearrangement uses TRBV11-3 and TRBJ2-3, with D perhaps TRBD2 (5 bases). V was pared by 5 bases and J by 2 bases, with 11 bases between. The V gene's germline CDR1 is SGHNT and CDR2 YENEEA. CDR3 length: 14 amino acids. The CDR3: CASSPRGTTDTQYF. The CDR3 DNA reads as TGTGCCAGCAGCCCTCGGGGAACCACAGATACGCAGTATTTT. The complete variable domain, with remaining parts taken from reference TRBV11-3 and TRBJ2-3, reads EAGVVQSPRYKIIEKKQPVAFWCNPISGHNTLYWYLQNLGQGPELLIRYENEEAVDDSQLPKDRFSAERLKGVDSTLKIQPAELGDSAVYLCASSPRGTTDTQYFGPGTRLTVL.

The V call is TRBV5-4, the J call TRBJ1-2; D is perhaps TRBD1 (6 bases). The germline V gene encodes CDR1 SGHNT and CDR2 YYREEE (reference sequence). V was clipped by 3 bases and J by 4 bases, with 16 bases between them. This CDR3 comprises 15 residues. CDR3 DNA sequence: TGTGCCAGCAGCTCGGCGCCAGGGGAAGGCTATGGCTACACCTTC. This encodes CASSSAPGEGYGYTF.